Reported below is one T cell receptor beta chain. Reverse transcription of roughly 0.45 to 1 ug RNA used random hexamers. MiXCR was run by TCRdb on the immunoSEQ multiplex PCR reads, yielding one entry per CDR3 protein. The table includes more than 110,000 distinct CDR3 sequences, about 93% detected once. This CDR3 region has 14 residues. Germline lookup yields CDR1 GTSNPN and CDR2 SVGIG (reference sequence). V was pared by 1 base and J by 4 bases, with 6 bases of the junction left unmatched. These data are taken from a study of CD8 T cells in Susac syndrome. The V gene is TRBV30, the J gene TRBJ1-2; 7 positions agree with TRBD1. The sequenced sample was CD8+ T cells from PBMCs. The origin of this receptor is a human donor in good health. The CDR3 sequence is CAWSATGTAYGYTF. CDR3 coding DNA: TGTGCCTGGAGTGCAACCGGGACAGCCTATGGCTACACCTTC.